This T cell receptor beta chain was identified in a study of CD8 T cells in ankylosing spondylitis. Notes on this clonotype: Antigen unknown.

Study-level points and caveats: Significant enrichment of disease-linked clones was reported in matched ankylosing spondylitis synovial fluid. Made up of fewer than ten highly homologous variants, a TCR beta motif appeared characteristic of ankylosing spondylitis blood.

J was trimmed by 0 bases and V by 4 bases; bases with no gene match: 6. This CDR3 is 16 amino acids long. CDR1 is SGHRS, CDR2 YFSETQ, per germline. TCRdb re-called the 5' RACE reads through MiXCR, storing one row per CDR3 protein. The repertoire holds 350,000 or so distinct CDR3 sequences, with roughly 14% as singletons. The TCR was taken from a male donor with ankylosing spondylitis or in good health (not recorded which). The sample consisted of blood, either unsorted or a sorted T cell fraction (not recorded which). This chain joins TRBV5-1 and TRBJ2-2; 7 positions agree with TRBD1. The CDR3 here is CASSLRGTSNTGELFF. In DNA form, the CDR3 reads TGCGCCAGCAGCCTCAGGGGGACCTCGAACACCGGGGAGCTGTTTTTT. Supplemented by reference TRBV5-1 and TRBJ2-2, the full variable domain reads KAGVTQTPRYLIKTRGQQVTLSCSPISGHRSVSWYQQTPGQGLQFLFEYFSETQRNKGNFPGRFSGRQFSNSRSEMNVSTLELGDSALYLCASSLRGTSNTGELFFGEGSRLTVL.